This T cell receptor beta chain was obtained from a study of blood T cell repertoires in COVID-19. Across the study: The United States, Italy and Spain were the sources of the acute and convalescent COVID-19 samples. T cells, B-cell-depleted T cells, or PBMCs provided the cDNA or gDNA that served as material.

Original data processing: Counts of nucleated cells, estimated from reference gene primer amplification, were obtained. Sequencing was performed with immunoSEQ multiplex PCR; in TCRdb, only in-frame clones are kept and a portion is missing. V, J and clone size reflect that table, while D and trimming were determined from the DNA. The sample contains some 49,000 clones, roughly four fifths of which appear only once. Source material: peripheral blood. The sequence was obtained from a woman aged 55-70 years with acute or convalescent COVID-19.

CDR3 sequence: CASSFTGDRNQPQHF. For the CDR3, the DNA is TGTGCCAGCAGCTTCACAGGGGATCGAAATCAGCCCCAGCATTTT. This chain uses TRBV7-8 with TRBJ1-5, with 7 bases lining up with TRBD1. CDR1 and CDR2 from the germline V gene are SGHVS and FQNEAQ. This CDR3 has 15 residues. Unmatched junction bases numbered 6, after V lost 3 bases and J lost 4 bases.